A single T cell receptor beta chain is shown here with its context. This specimen belongs to a study of blood T cell repertoires in COVID-19. In the study overall: From T cells, B-cell-depleted T cells, or PBMCs came the material, which was cDNA or gDNA.

The Seattle patients, enrolled during active infection, were followed longitudinally. Method: immunoSEQ multiplex PCR; TCRdb's copy keeps in-frame clones and lacks some. This sample yields 80,000 or so clones, of which 70% to 90% are seen a single time; 8.5% to 10% belongs to the top ten. CDR1 MGHRA and CDR2 YSYEKL come from the germline V gene. This CDR3 is 14 amino acids long. Trimming left V 2 bases short and J 10 bases short, with 14 bases between. The chain has TRBV4-1 and TRBJ1-4; D is ambiguous. The sequencing sample was made of peripheral blood. The receptor's source is a man aged 45-65 years with COVID-19, enrolled during active disease. The chain's CDR3 is CASSQRERIGKLFF. CDR3 DNA: TGCGCCAGCAGCCAAAGGGAGAGAATTGGAAAACTGTTTTTT.